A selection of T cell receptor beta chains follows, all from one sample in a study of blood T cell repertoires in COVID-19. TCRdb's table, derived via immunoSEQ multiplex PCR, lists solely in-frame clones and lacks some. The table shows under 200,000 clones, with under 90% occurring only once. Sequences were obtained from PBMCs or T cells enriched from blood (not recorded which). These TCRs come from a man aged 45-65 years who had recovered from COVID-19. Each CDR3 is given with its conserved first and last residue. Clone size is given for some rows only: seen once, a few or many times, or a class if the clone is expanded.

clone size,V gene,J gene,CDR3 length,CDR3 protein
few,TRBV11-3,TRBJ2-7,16,CASSRPPPGQGNEQYF
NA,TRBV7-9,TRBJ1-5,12,CASSAGHQPQHF
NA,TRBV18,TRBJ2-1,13,CASRETGSNEQFF
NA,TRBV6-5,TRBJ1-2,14,CASSYGTGGYGYTF
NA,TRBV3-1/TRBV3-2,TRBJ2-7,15,CASSQEGLPPYEQYF
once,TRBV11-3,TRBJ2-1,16,CASSPRGTGGNNEQFF
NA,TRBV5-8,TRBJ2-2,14,CASSLYMAPGELFF
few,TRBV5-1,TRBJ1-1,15,CASSFTGNMNTEAFF
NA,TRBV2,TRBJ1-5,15,CASRADRGRNQPQHF
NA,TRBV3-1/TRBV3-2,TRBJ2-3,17,CASSQVSGGSSTDTQYF
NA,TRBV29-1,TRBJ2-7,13,CSGGTGFSYEQYF
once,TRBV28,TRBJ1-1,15,CASSLGGGASTEAFF
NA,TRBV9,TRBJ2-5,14,CASSAETTGETQYF
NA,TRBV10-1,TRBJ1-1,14,CASSDGAVNTEAFF
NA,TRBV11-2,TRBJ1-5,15,CASSTRTGIGQPQHF
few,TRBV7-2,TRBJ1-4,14,CASSRDRGSEKLFF
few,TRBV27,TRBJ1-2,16,CASSPEDRAELSGYTF
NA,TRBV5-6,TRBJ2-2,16,CASTPRDTSNTGELFF